Following are 24 T cell receptor beta chains from one sample sequenced in a study of T-cell reconstitution after alpha-beta-depleted transplantation in children. Unique molecular identifiers were incorporated when the TCRbeta library was constructed. TCRdb fed the PCR reads into MiXCR, producing one record per CDR3 protein. Seen here are about 510,000 distinct CDR3 sequences, approximately 10% observed once, and the top ten hold approximately 15%. The specimen was PBMCs, mostly from graft donor cells, collected 180 days after TCRalphabeta/CD19-depleted stem cell transplant. The receptors originated from a female patient aged 2-15 years who had a stem cell transplant for aplastic anemia, so the T cells may come from the graft donor.

This clonotype was recorded many times. The chain couples TRBV5-1 to TRBJ2-2; 14 bases fit TRBD2. The V segment lost 4 bases and the J segment 4 bases; nucleotides outside the gene matches: 0. The CDR3 length is 15 residues. The germline V gene encodes CDR1 SGHRS and CDR2 YFSETQ. CDR3 sequence (DNA): TGCGCCAGCAGCGGGACTAGCGGGGGCACCGGGGAGCTGTTTTTT. Translation: CASSGTSGGTGELFF.

V gene TRBV29-1 combines with J gene TRBJ2-1, with D possibly called TRBD1 or TRBD2 (5 bases each). The CDR3 totals 12 residues. The germline V and J ends were trimmed by 7 bases and 8 bases, with 15 bases remaining between them. CDR1 SQVTM and CDR2 ANQGSEA come from the germline V gene. The CDR3 reads CSGWWDRHEQFF. The CDR3 DNA reads as TGCAGCGGCTGGTGGGACCGCCATGAGCAGTTCTTC.

This chain links TRBV9 with TRBJ2-1; D perhaps matches TRBD2 (6 bases). V lost 2 bases and J 9 bases, leaving 9 bases between the germline ends. The CDR3 is 12 residues long. Germline assignment: CDR1 SGDLS and CDR2 YYNGEE. The DNA of the CDR3 is TGTGCCAGCAGCGTGAGGGACTTTGAGCAGTTCTTC. Amino acid sequence: CASSVRDFEQFF. Drawing the rest from reference TRBV9 and TRBJ2-1, the complete variable domain is DSGVTQTPKHLITATGQRVTLRCSPRSGDLSVYWYQQSLDQGLQFLIQYYNGEERAKGNILERFSAQQFPDLHSELNLSSLELGDSALYFCASSVRDFEQFFGPGTRLTVL.

The chain uses TRBV28 and TRBJ1-1; the D is unclear. Germline-derived CDR1 and CDR2 are MDHEN and SYDVKM. The CDR3 extends over 13 amino acids. Trimming removed 3 bases from V and 5 bases from J, with 10 bases in between. The CDR3 is CASSFVVRTEAFF. As DNA, the CDR3 is TGTGCCAGCAGTTTTGTGGTACGGACTGAAGCTTTCTTT.

This clonotype was recorded many times. This chain connects TRBV20-1 to TRBJ1-1, with D tentatively TRBD1 (5 bases). Germline values: CDR1 DFQATT, CDR2 SNEGSKA (reference sequence). CDR3 length equals 15 residues. The V end lost 2 bases, the J end lost 0 bases, and 13 bases lay between the germline ends. The CDR3 protein is CSARPGGVMNTEAFF. CDR3 nucleotide sequence: TGCAGTGCTAGACCCGGGGGAGTCATGAACACTGAAGCTTTCTTT.

In this sample, this clonotype turned up a few times. This chain connects TRBV12-5 to TRBJ2-5, with D possibly TRBD2 on 6 matching bases. CDR3 size: 15 residues. Trimming took 3 bases from V and 4 from J, leaving 15 bases between them. From germline, CDR1 is LGHNT and CDR2 FRNRAP. The CDR3 region is CASGFSVGSRETQYF. The CDR3, as DNA: TGTGCTAGTGGTTTTAGTGTCGGGAGCCGAGAGACCCAGTACTTC.

The chain employs TRBV5-6 and TRBJ1-5; D is undetermined. The CDR3 contains 12 residues. Germline-derived CDR1 and CDR2 are SGHDT and YYEEEE. Deletions cut 0 bases from V and 10 bases from J, with 8 bases between. Here the CDR3 DNA reads TGTGCCAGCAGCTTGGAACTTGGACCCCAGCATTTT. Encoded protein: CASSLELGPQHF.

This clonotype has only a few counts. The chain joins TRBV6-1 to TRBJ1-4, with TRBD1 identical over 9 bases. Germline CDR1 and CDR2: MNHNS and SASEGT. This CDR3 is built from 16 residues. V lost 5 bases, J lost 3 bases, and 7 bases stayed unmatched. CDR3 nucleotide sequence: TGTGCCAGCAGTCGACAGGGGGTACAGCCTAATGAAAAACTGTTTTTT. Its protein product is CASSRQGVQPNEKLFF.

This sequence joins TRBV12-3 or TRBV12-4 and TRBJ2-1; D call uncertain. The germline V and J ends were trimmed by 3 bases and 6 bases, with 18 bases remaining between them. This CDR3 is built from 16 residues. Here the CDR3 reads CASSFWLGEVPNEQFF. The DNA for the CDR3 is TGTGCCAGCAGTTTTTGGCTGGGTGAGGTTCCCAATGAGCAGTTCTTC.

In this sample, this clonotype turned up a few times. The V and J genes are TRBV29-1 and TRBJ2-7; D not resolved. The CDR3 covers 13 residues. Germline lookup yields CDR1 SQVTM and CDR2 ANQGSEA. The V end was cut by 2 bases, the J end by 4 bases, with 12 bases between. The chain's CDR3 is CSVEPLDGYEQYV. CDR3 DNA: TGCAGCGTTGAACCTCTCGACGGTTACGAGCAGTACGTC.

The table lists this clonotype with many counts. At one end, the junction sequence differs from germline, possibly due to a read error. The genes are TRBV7-2 and TRBJ2-2; 8 positions match TRBD2. CDR1 is SGHTA and CDR2 is FQGNSA in the germline V gene. This CDR3 contains 14 residues. CDR3 residues: CASSLAGSTGELFF. The CDR3 coding sequence is TGTGCCAGCAGTTTAGCGGGAAGCACCGGGGAGCTGTTTTTT. The full variable domain, completed using reference TRBV7-2 and TRBJ2-2, is GAGVSQSPSNKVTEKGKDVELRCDPISGHTALYWYRQSLGQGLEFLIYFQGNSAPDKSGLPSDRFSAERTGGSVSTLTIQRTQQEDSAVYLCASSLAGSTGELFFGEGSRLTVL.

This clonotype was observed many times. This sequence joins TRBV29-1 and TRBJ1-1; D perhaps matches TRBD1 (5 bases). Germline CDR1 SQVTM, CDR2 ANQGSEA. Trimming took 8 bases from V and 2 from J, leaving 18 bases between them. The CDR3 runs to 14 residues. This CDR3 is CSPPSGTANTEAFF. CDR3 sequence (DNA): TGCAGCCCCCCATCCGGGACGGCCAACACTGAAGCTTTCTTT.

V gene TRBV14 combines with J gene TRBJ2-7; weak D call: TRBD2 (6 bases). V was shortened by 4 bases and J by 0 bases, with 13 bases between the two germline ends. CDR3 size: 15 residues. Germline V lookup: CDR1 SGHDN, CDR2 FVKESK. The CDR3 loop reads CASSPIRGGSYEQYF. The CDR3 DNA reads TGTGCCAGCAGCCCCATCCGGGGAGGCTCCTACGAGCAGTACTTC.

Many counts were recorded for this clonotype. The chain carries TRBV5-5 and TRBJ1-2; D is undetermined. CDR3 size: 13 residues. The V and J ends lost 0 bases and 5 bases respectively, with 8 bases between them. Germline loops: CDR1 SGHKS, CDR2 YYEKEE (reference sequence). The CDR3 DNA sequence: TGTGCCAGCAGCTTGGGCTGGGAGTATGGCTACACCTTC. Its translation is CASSLGWEYGYTF.

This clonotype was found many times. The chain employs TRBV5-1 and TRBJ2-5; 7 bases align to TRBD1. Germline values: CDR1 SGHRS, CDR2 YFSETQ. This CDR3 region has 14 residues. J was trimmed by 0 bases and V by 2 bases; bases with no gene match: 1. CDR3 sequence: CASSFDRDQETQYF. CDR3 sequence (DNA): TGCGCCAGCAGCTTCGACAGGGACCAAGAGACCCAGTACTTC.

The CDR3 DNA sequence: TGTGCCAGCAGTTTCTCTGGGAGGCGCACAGATACGCAGTATTTT. Translation gives CASSFSGRRTDTQYF. The chain recombines TRBV28 with TRBJ2-3; TRBD2 might be the D (6 bases). Germline V gene lookup returns CDR1 MDHEN and CDR2 SYDVKM. This CDR3 has 15 amino acids. The V end was cut by 3 bases, the J end by 1 base, with 11 bases between.

About this clonotype itself: This may be a read error, as it is one base from a much larger clone. The rearrangement uses TRBV29-1 and TRBJ2-3, with TRBD2 identical over 9 bases. Unmatched junction bases numbered 8, after V lost 4 bases and J lost 6 bases. This CDR3 is 14 amino acids long. Germline-derived CDR1 and CDR2 are SQVTM and ANQGSEA. CDR3 nucleotide sequence: TGCAGCGTTGCCCTGGGCGGGGGGGTGGATACGCAGTATTTT. Translating it yields CSVALGGGVDTQYF.

The chain couples TRBV21-1 to TRBJ1-5. TRBV21-1 is recorded as a pseudogene. The CDR3 totals 14 residues. CDR3 region: CASSKGRSNQPQHF. DNA of the CDR3: TGTGCCAGCAGCAAAGGGCGTAGCAATCAGCCCCAGCATTTT.

The chain recombines TRBV6-2 or TRBV6-3 with TRBJ2-1; 13 nucleotides agree with TRBD2. Germline values: CDR1 MNHEY, CDR2 SVGEGT. Trimming at V came to 2 bases and at J to 7 bases, leaving 8 bases not matched to a gene. The CDR3 sequence is 17 residues long. The DNA of the CDR3 is TGTGCCAGCAGTTACCCGCCTCGGACTAGCGGGAGAAATGAGCAGTTCTTC. Its protein product is CASSYPPRTSGRNEQFF.

This clonotype was recorded a few times. The V and J genes are TRBV7-2 and TRBJ2-2; possibly TRBD2 for D (5 bases). Germline V gene data show CDR1 as SGHTA and CDR2 as FQGNSA. The CDR3 runs 17 residues. Trimming left V 7 bases short and J 0 bases short, with 18 bases between. DNA of the CDR3: TGTGCCAGCACGAGGAGCGGCTGGGCGCCGAACACCGGGGAGCTGTTTTTT. This encodes CASTRSGWAPNTGELFF.

The genes are TRBV12-3 or TRBV12-4 and TRBJ1-2; TRBD1 matches 10 bases. The CDR3 has 14 residues. V lost 3 bases to trimming and J lost 8 bases; unmatched junction nucleotides: 6. The CDR3 here is CASSFDRGPGGYTF. CDR3 bases: TGTGCCAGCAGTTTTGACAGGGGGCCAGGGGGCTACACCTTC.

The V gene is TRBV20-1, the J gene TRBJ2-7; D gene ambiguous. The germline V gene encodes CDR1 DFQATT and CDR2 SNEGSKA (reference sequence). This CDR3 spans 13 amino acids. The V end was cut by 3 bases, the J end by 2 bases, with 11 bases between. The CDR3: CSARGADTYEQYV. Here the CDR3 DNA reads TGCAGTGCTAGGGGTGCAGACACCTACGAGCAGTACGTC.

As DNA, the CDR3 is TGCGCCAGCAGCTCTAGACAGGCCCGCATGAACACTGAAGCTTTCTTT. This encodes CASSSRQARMNTEAFF. V gene TRBV5-1 combines with J gene TRBJ1-1, with a possible D match to TRBD1 (6 bases). CDR3 size: 16 residues. The V gene's germline CDR1 is SGHRS and CDR2 YFSETQ. Trimming shortened V by 3 bases and J by 0 bases, and 15 bases separated the two germline ends.

This clonotype was observed a handful of times. The CDR3 here is CASSWSPDVTDTQYF. The CDR3 nucleotides read TGTGCCAGCAGCTGGTCCCCCGATGTCACAGATACGCAGTATTTT. The chain combines TRBV7-2 with TRBJ2-3; the D is unclear. Trimming took off 4 bases at V and 2 bases at J, with 13 bases between the two ends. Per the germline V gene, CDR1 is SGHTA and CDR2 is FQGNSA. The length of the CDR3 is 15 residues.